This entry concerns a single T cell receptor beta chain. What this receptor recognizes is not known. Qualities for individual bases were not recorded, and no much larger clone is one base off. The CDR3 holds 14 amino acids from the cysteine to the phenylalanine. The DNA shown is the 42-base CDR3, in frame from base 1. According to the germline V gene, CDR1 reads MDHEN and CDR2 reads SYDVKM. V and J lose 5 bases and 0 bases, and a span of 5 bases separates them. After CD4+CD56+ NKT cells were removed, anti-CD294 beads were used to select Th2 cells as CD4+CD25-CD294+ cells. Miltenyi superparamagnetic beads coated with subset-specific monoclonal antibodies were used to isolate the T cell subsets. Every T cell population was isolated from peripheral blood. Ficoll separation was used to obtain mononuclear cells from whole blood, after which anti-CD14 microbeads were used to deplete monocytes. The isolated cell populations were resuspended in RNAprotect reagent immediately.

Libraries were prepared through multiplex PCR. This sample was sequenced with a 454 GS FLX. Semiquantitative ARM-PCR was used to amplify the TCR alpha and beta CDR3 regions from mRNA. In ARM-PCR, tagged nested gene-specific primers were used first, and communal superprimers then performed exponential amplification. Nested primers were removed by exonuclease before the second amplification round on first-round PCR products. Amplicons were sequenced on the 454 platform, which allows rapid sequencing of millions of DNA fragments without cloning bias. A read mappable to both V and J germline segments was defined as an effective read. The study's processing was this. IRmap was used to assign reads to germline V, D and J segments, relying on pyromap, a Smith-Waterman modification adapted to 454 sequencing errors. To filter D-beta assignments, cutoffs were set at the 99th percentile of the alignment scores obtained from simulated random sequences. CDR3 was defined as the amino acids lying between the conserved V-segment Y[YFLI]C motif and the J-segment [FW]GXGT motif. A compound Poisson process model, previously applied to large-scale EST data, was used to estimate repertoire diversity. A procedure for detecting cross-contamination was applied so that sample contamination could be argued against as the origin of shared CDR3s. TCRdb reanalyzed the raw reads on its own, using fastp at Q25 for trimming and MiXCR for clone calling, and kept in-frame beta chains. One record per CDR3 amino acid sequence lists the most common genes and DNA. The V and J calls follow TCRdb's processing rather than the paper's. The sample data list about 4,000 distinct CDR3 sequences, and roughly 51% of these were observed just once. The biggest ten clones account for under 3% of the sample.

This specimen belongs to a study of relationships among human T cell subsets (dated 2010 in TCRdb). About the full investigation: Sequencing was performed on eight distinct blood T cell populations: pan T, CD8 cytotoxic, regulatory, Th1, Th2, naive plus transitional, activated and memory cells. General study outcomes and caveats: Over 60% of CD8+ cytotoxic sequences belonged to clones with over 100 reads, whereas regulatory and Th2 subsets showed few such clones. A CD4+CD8+ double-positive population could not be excluded by the bead-based sorting. No statistically significant differences in V, D and J usage, CDR3 length or N-nucleotide additions were observed among the seven subsets. The substantial sharing of CDR3s among Th1, Th2 and regulatory T cells was interpreted as suggesting that cell fate choices are stochastic.

The receptor's source is a man between 40 and 49 years old in good health. What was sequenced was CD4+ Th2 cells sorted from blood. Explained via the paper, the cell subset or site label denotes: CD4+CD25-CD294+ T helper 2 cells. This chain is built from TRBV28 and TRBJ2-6, with no confident D gene call. The CDR3 protein is CASSLISGANVLTF. The DNA is TGTGCCAGCAGTCTTATCTCTGGGGCCAACGTCCTGACTTTC.